The 32 T cell receptor beta chains presented below share a single source sample, sequenced in a study of T cells in Graves' hyperthyroidism and ophthalmopathy. RNA transcripts gave rise to amplified TCR beta CDR3 regions. TCR CDR3 underwent first-round RT-PCR with the HTBI primer set. TCRdb recomputed calls from the multiplex PCR reads with MiXCR, one row per CDR3 protein. Among hundreds of thousands of distinct CDR3 sequences, about a sixth were seen once, and the ten largest hold roughly 3.4%. Sequenced: blood. The source is a woman aged 35 to 49 with Graves' ophthalmopathy.

In DNA form, the CDR3 reads TGTGCCAGCAGCTTACAGGAGGGTCGTGACCAGTACTTC. Its translation is CASSLQEGRDQYF. The V call is TRBV7-3, the J call TRBJ2-5; TRBD2 is a possible D gene (6 bases). The CDR3 sequence is 13 residues long. The germline V gene encodes CDR1 SGHTA and CDR2 FQGTGA. With 2 bases removed from V and 10 bases from J, the gap between germline ends came to 14 bases.

This clonotype was detected a few times. CDR3 sequence: CASSPGGYGTEAFF. The CDR3 region has the DNA TGTGCCAGCAGCCCCGGGGGATACGGTACTGAAGCTTTCTTT. The rearrangement links TRBV7-9 to TRBJ1-1, with TRBD1 as a possible D gene (5 bases). CDR1 is SEHNR, CDR2 FQNEAQ, per germline (reference sequence). Trimming shortened V by 5 bases and J by 5 bases, and 15 bases separated the two germline ends. The CDR3 covers 14 residues.

This clonotype was detected a few times. V gene TRBV20-1 combines with J gene TRBJ2-1; 7 nucleotides match TRBD2. The CDR3 is 14 amino acids. J gave up 3 bases and V 3 bases, and 5 bases lay outside the gene matches. Germline V gene lookup returns CDR1 DFQATT and CDR2 SNEGSKA (reference sequence). For the CDR3, the DNA is TGCAGTGCTAGTTGGGCTAGCGGCTACAATGAGCAGTTCTTC. This encodes CSASWASGYNEQFF.

This clonotype came up many times. Mismatch with germline at one junction end may stem from a read error. J is TRBJ2-3 and V is TRBV27; 14 nucleotides agree with TRBD2. Germline V gives CDR1 MNHEY, CDR2 SMNVEV (reference sequence). The CDR3 extends over 20 amino acids. Here the CDR3 reads CASGLGPGTSGGGRTDTQYF. The CDR3 nucleotides are TGTGCCAGCGGTTTGGGACCCGGGACTAGCGGGGGAGGAAGGACAGATACGCAGTATTTT.

This clonotype was observed a handful of times. The rearrangement uses TRBV29-1 and TRBJ2-5; D gene ambiguous. Deletions cut 3 bases from V and 5 bases from J, with 19 bases between. The germline V gene has CDR1 SQVTM and CDR2 ANQGSEA. The CDR3 length is 15 residues. Here the CDR3 reads CSVDGLPTMRETQYF. The CDR3 DNA sequence: TGCAGCGTTGATGGGCTACCGACGATGCGGGAGACCCAGTACTTC.

This clonotype was counted only a few times. The chain joins TRBV28 to TRBJ1-1, with 7 bases aligning to TRBD1. The germline CDR1 and CDR2 sequences are MDHEN and SYDVKM. The CDR3 extends over 15 amino acids. V was clipped by 5 bases and J by 0 bases; unmatched bases: 6. The chain's CDR3 is CASSPQDRLNTEAFF. In DNA form, the CDR3 reads TGTGCCAGCAGTCCTCAGGACAGGCTGAACACTGAAGCTTTCTTT.

The V call is TRBV19, the J call TRBJ2-2, with D perhaps matching TRBD2 (6 bases). Trimming left V 6 bases short and J 8 bases short, with 13 bases between. This CDR3 has 13 amino acids. CDR1 is LNHDA, CDR2 SQIVND, per germline (reference sequence). In nucleotides, the CDR3 is TGTGCCAGTAGCCGACTAGAGTCAGGGGAGCTGTTTTTT. Its translation: CASSRLESGELFF.

At least ten counts were recorded for this clonotype. The chain couples TRBV6-1 to TRBJ2-3; maybe TRBD2 (6 bases). The germline CDR1 and CDR2 sequences are MNHNS and SASEGT. Trimming took 5 bases from V and 0 from J, leaving 12 bases between them. The CDR3 is 15 amino acids. CDR3 coding DNA: TGTGCCAGCAGTTCCAGAGGGACTAGCACAGATACGCAGTATTTT. This gives the protein CASSSRGTSTDTQYF.

This clonotype showed up just a few times. The chain employs TRBV5-1 and TRBJ2-3, with 9 bases aligning to TRBD2. The CDR3 loop spans 17 amino acids. Losses at the gene ends were 5 bases for V and 2 bases for J; bases not matched to a gene: 12. Looked up from germline, CDR1 is SGHRS and CDR2 is YFSETQ. The CDR3 DNA sequence: TGCGCCAGCAGTCCCGTAGCGGGAGCTCCTCTCACAGATACGCAGTATTTT. This translates into CASSPVAGAPLTDTQYF.

V usage is TRBV7-9 and J usage is TRBJ2-3; D uncertain. CDR1 is SEHNR and CDR2 is FQNEAQ in the germline V gene (reference sequence). V was clipped by 5 bases and J by 0 bases, with 15 bases between them. The CDR3 is 16 residues long. For the CDR3, the DNA is TGTGCCAGCAGCAGCCCGGGCCGGTCTAGCACAGATACGCAGTATTTT. It translates to CASSSPGRSSTDTQYF.

There are a few counts of this clonotype. V is TRBV30 and J is TRBJ1-1; D not resolved. The CDR3 has 15 residues. Germline V gives CDR1 GTSNPN, CDR2 SVGIG (reference sequence). V was pared by 0 bases and J by 0 bases, with 11 bases between. The CDR3 region is CAWSVRSSLNTEAFF. The CDR3 DNA reads TGTGCCTGGAGTGTCCGGTCCAGTTTGAACACTGAAGCTTTCTTT.

This clonotype showed up many times. The chain joins TRBV11-2 to TRBJ2-1; 10 bases are shared with TRBD1. Germline V gene sequence: CDR1 SGHAT, CDR2 FQNNGV. V shed 4 bases, J shed 8 bases, and the junction held 17 bases outside the gene matches. The CDR3 has 18 amino acids. The CDR3 protein is CASSWRGRQGAGFYEQFF. The CDR3 region has the DNA TGTGCCAGCAGCTGGCGGGGACGACAGGGGGCGGGTTTCTATGAGCAGTTCTTC. Full variable domain (remainder filled in from reference TRBV11-2 and TRBJ2-1): EAGVAQSPRYKIIEKRQSVAFWCNPISGHATLYWYQQILGQGPKLLIQFQNNGVVDDSQLPKDRFSAERLKGVDSTLKIQPAKLEDSAVYLCASSWRGRQGAGFYEQFFGPGTRLTVL.

This clonotype was seen a few times. The V and J genes are TRBV5-4 and TRBJ2-2; TRBD1 matches 8 bases. The length of the CDR3 is 15 residues. CDR1 SGHNT and CDR2 YYREEE come from the germline V gene (reference sequence). With 9 bases clipped from V and 3 bases from J, the junction kept 10 bases outside the gene matches. The CDR3 spells CAISPGTGYTGELFF. For the CDR3, the DNA is TGTGCCATATCCCCCGGGACAGGATACACCGGGGAGCTGTTTTTT.

This chain uses TRBV19 with TRBJ1-1, with 11 positions matching TRBD1. Germline V gene sequence: CDR1 LNHDA, CDR2 SQIVND (reference sequence). This CDR3 region has 14 residues. V trimming: 5 bases; J trimming: 6 bases; junction bases outside the gene matches: 5. CDR3 sequence: CASSGTGGMAEAFF. The CDR3 region has the DNA TGTGCCAGTAGTGGGACAGGGGGAATGGCTGAAGCTTTCTTT.

The rearrangement links TRBV19 to TRBJ1-5, with D possibly TRBD1 on 5 matching bases. Trimming stripped 7 bases from V and 6 bases from J, with 13 bases between. There are 13 residues in the CDR3. CDR1 is LNHDA and CDR2 is SQIVND in the germline V gene (reference sequence). CDR3 in DNA: TGTGCCAGTATCCGAGGGGTAGGTCAGCCCCAGCATTTT. Its protein is CASIRGVGQPQHF.

This clonotype was found many times. The chain employs TRBV2 and TRBJ1-5, with D perhaps matching TRBD1 (6 bases). V was pared by 8 bases and J by 2 bases, with 13 bases between. The germline V gene has CDR1 SNHLY and CDR2 FYNNEI. The CDR3 spans 14 residues. The CDR3 here is CASSGARGNQPQHF. The CDR3 DNA reads as TGTGCCAGCTCGGGGGCGCGAGGCAATCAGCCCCAGCATTTT.

The CDR3, as DNA: TGTGCCAGCAGCTTGGCCCTACTAGCGGGGTCCTCCTACAATGAGCAGTTCTTC. This codes for CASSLALLAGSSYNEQFF. The V and J genes are TRBV28 and TRBJ2-1; the match to TRBD2 covers 10 bases. Germline assignment: CDR1 MDHEN and CDR2 SYDVKM. The CDR3 totals 18 residues. V shed 6 bases, J shed 0 bases, and the junction held 11 bases outside the gene matches.

In its sample, this clonotype was seen many times. CDR3 coding DNA: TGTGCCAGCAGTGTGTCTGAAGCCTGGGAGACCCAGTACTTC. Translation gives CASSVSEAWETQYF. The chain carries TRBV6-2 or TRBV6-3 and TRBJ2-5, with D unresolved. The CDR3 is 14 residues long. V was clipped by 5 bases and J by 5 bases, with 15 bases between them. CDR1 and CDR2 (germline): MNHEY, SVGEGT.

The rearrangement joins TRBV28 to TRBJ1-3; the D gene is possibly TRBD1 (5 bases). The V end lost 5 bases, the J end lost 0 bases, and 17 bases lay between the germline ends. Germline V lookup: CDR1 MDHEN, CDR2 SYDVKM. This CDR3 is 17 amino acids long. The CDR3 DNA sequence: TGTGCCAGCAGTCGACGGACACCCCATTTCTCTGGAAACACCATATATTTT. Its translation is CASSRRTPHFSGNTIYF.

The CDR3 DNA is TGTGCTAGTGGCCCTCCAGGGGCTAGCACAGATACGCAGTATTTT. Amino acid sequence: CASGPPGASTDTQYF. The rearrangement uses TRBV12-5 and TRBJ2-3; D perhaps matches TRBD1 (6 bases). CDR3 length equals 15 residues. The V end lost 6 bases, the J end lost 0 bases, and 13 bases lay between the germline ends. Germline loops: CDR1 LGHNT, CDR2 FRNRAP.

This chain links TRBV28 with TRBJ1-5, with 10 bases aligning to TRBD1. CDR1 and CDR2 (germline): MDHEN, SYDVKM. This CDR3 is 14 amino acids long. V lost 6 bases to trimming and J lost 5 bases; unmatched junction nucleotides: 4. CDR3 in DNA: TGTGCCAGCAGCAAGGACAGGGGGGATCAGCCCCAGCATTTT. It translates to CASSKDRGDQPQHF.

The chain has TRBV6-1 and TRBJ1-3; D uncertain. Germline CDR1 reads MNHNS; CDR2 reads SASEGT. The length of the CDR3 is 15 residues. Trimming cost V 5 bases and J 0 bases, with 11 bases left between them. CDR3 in amino acids: CASSPDRDSGNTIYF. The CDR3 coding sequence is TGTGCCAGCAGTCCGGACCGCGACTCTGGAAACACCATATATTTT.

This clonotype has ten or more counts. The chain links TRBV7-9 to TRBJ2-3, with D perhaps TRBD1 (5 bases). This CDR3 has 14 amino acids. The germline V gene has CDR1 SEHNR and CDR2 FQNEAQ (reference sequence). The ends were cut back, 2 bases at V and 2 bases at J, with 8 bases in the middle. The CDR3 DNA reads TGTGCCAGCAGCTTAAGGGGCTACACAGATACGCAGTATTTT. Protein product: CASSLRGYTDTQYF.

This clonotype occurred a few times. V and J are TRBV3-1 and TRBJ2-3, with 7 bases fitting TRBD2. Germline loops: CDR1 LGHDT, CDR2 YNNKEL (reference sequence). With V trimmed by 4 bases and J by 3 bases, 10 bases remained unmatched. The CDR3 sequence is 16 residues long. CDR3 residues: CASSPLLAPGTDTQYF. The CDR3 region has the DNA TGTGCCAGCAGCCCTCTACTAGCGCCGGGGACAGATACGCAGTATTTT.

The chain uses TRBV19 and TRBJ1-4, with D possibly TRBD1 on 5 matching bases. From germline, CDR1 is LNHDA and CDR2 SQIVND (reference sequence). The ends were cut back, 5 bases at V and 7 bases at J, with 14 bases in the middle. The CDR3 contains 14 residues. The CDR3 DNA sequence: TGTGCCAGTAGTGCAAGGGGACGTAGTGAAAAACTGTTTTTT. As protein: CASSARGRSEKLFF.

The CDR3, as DNA: TGTGCCAGCAACCCCCGGACAGGGTGGTACGAGCAGTACTTC. This encodes CASNPRTGWYEQYF. V gene TRBV28 combines with J gene TRBJ2-7, with 8 positions matching TRBD1. Germline V lookup: CDR1 MDHEN, CDR2 SYDVKM. Unmatched junction bases numbered 9, after V lost 7 bases and J lost 4 bases. The CDR3 length is 14 residues. Supplemented by reference TRBV28 and TRBJ2-7, the full variable domain reads DVKVTQSSRYLVKRTGEKVFLECVQDMDHENMFWYRQDPGLGLRLIYFSYDVKMKEKGDIPEGYSVSREKKERFSLILESASTNQTSMYLCASNPRTGWYEQYFGPGTRLTVT.

This clonotype was observed many times. V usage is TRBV5-1 and J usage is TRBJ1-6; weak D call: TRBD1 (6 bases). Germline assignment: CDR1 SGHRS and CDR2 YFSETQ. V was shortened by 2 bases and J by 8 bases, with 17 bases between the two germline ends. The CDR3 consists of 16 residues. Here the CDR3 DNA reads TGCGCCAGCAGCTTATCCCCGACACAGGGCTATTCACCCCTCCACTTT. This gives the protein CASSLSPTQGYSPLHF.

This clonotype has at least ten counts. The CDR3, as DNA: TGTGCCAGCTCACGGTGGGACGGAAGCAATCAGCCCCAGCATTTT. This codes for CASSRWDGSNQPQHF. This chain joins TRBV18 and TRBJ1-5; D perhaps matches TRBD1 (5 bases). V lost 4 bases and J 1 base, leaving 11 bases between the germline ends. This CDR3 region has 15 residues. Germline V gives CDR1 KGHSH, CDR2 LQKENI.

This clonotype was detected only a few times. The chain couples TRBV19 to TRBJ1-1; TRBD1 is a possible D gene (5 bases). Trimming pared 3 bases from V and 5 bases from J, leaving 22 bases between. The CDR3 spans 17 residues. CDR1 and CDR2 from the germline V gene are LNHDA and SQIVND (reference sequence). The chain's CDR3 is CASSMQGLAGRGTEAFF. DNA for the CDR3: TGTGCCAGTAGTATGCAAGGGCTGGCAGGGCGGGGAACTGAAGCTTTCTTT.

This sequence joins TRBV4-1 and TRBJ1-2; D not resolved. This CDR3 has 15 residues. Germline CDR1 MGHRA, CDR2 YSYEKL. V lost 0 bases to trimming and J lost 8 bases, with 16 bases between them. As DNA, the CDR3 is TGCGCCAGCAGCCAAGATCCCGCAAGGGATGGCGGCTACACCTTC. Its protein is CASSQDPARDGGYTF.

This clonotype was recorded at least ten times. The chain joins TRBV30 to TRBJ2-1, with TRBD2 identical over 10 bases. With V trimmed by 4 bases and J by 9 bases, 12 bases remained unmatched. CDR3 size: 15 residues. The germline V gene encodes CDR1 GTSNPN and CDR2 SVGIG (reference sequence). The CDR3 DNA is TGTGCCTGGATTCGAGCGGGGGGGCCGTGGGGTGAGCAGTTCTTC. Translation: CAWIRAGGPWGEQFF.

In its sample, this clonotype was seen a few times. The chain combines TRBV6-1 with TRBJ1-3; no definite D call. Germline CDR1 is MNHNS and CDR2 is SASEGT. The CDR3 has 14 residues. The V gene lost 10 bases and the J gene lost 5 bases, with 18 bases spanning the gap. The CDR3 spells CATARDALRNTIYF. CDR3 DNA: TGTGCCACCGCTCGGGATGCCCTTCGAAACACCATATATTTT.